This T cell receptor beta chain came from a study of response to subunit inactivated influenza vaccine. Germline V gives CDR1 SGHAT, CDR2 FQNNGV. CDR3 length: 18 amino acids. After removal of 0 bases from V and 2 bases from J, the junction contained 11 bases not matched to a gene. MiXCR was run by TCRdb on the RT-PCR reads, yielding one entry per CDR3 protein. The sample includes about 650,000 distinct CDR3 sequences, more than 15% of them seen just once. The chain is built from TRBV11-2 and TRBJ2-3, with TRBD2 identical over 7 bases. The clonotype originates from a man aged 45-65 years who received an inactivated influenza vaccine. The source material was PBMCs from blood, sampled 11 to 12 days after vaccination. In DNA, the CDR3 is TGTGCCAGCAGCTTAGATCGTATTAGCGGGTTGGTCACAGATACGCAGTATTTT. Protein sequence: CASSLDRISGLVTDTQYF.